These 17 T cell receptor beta chains were sequenced from one sample in a study of cytomegalovirus exposure and HLA in healthy donors. With 60 Vbeta and 13 Jbeta primers, the PCR was carried out. This table comes from immunoSEQ multiplex PCR, and its TCRdb copy is limited to in-frame clones, with some not included. The sample has around 190,000 clones; 75% to 85% are singletons. Sequencing was done on a sample of PBMCs. These receptor sequences come from a girl aged 2-9 years in good health and CMV-seropositive.

V and J are TRBV5-8 and TRBJ2-7; 10 bases match TRBD2. This CDR3 contains 16 residues. The germline V gene encodes CDR1 SGHTS and CDR2 YDEGEE. Unmatched junction bases numbered 9, after V lost 4 bases and J lost 2 bases. The CDR3 bases are TGTGCCAGCAGCCTGCCTAGCGGACTAGCGGCCTACGAGCAGTACTTC. This codes for CASSLPSGLAAYEQYF.

This chain joins TRBV21-1 and TRBJ2-5; TRBD2 reflects the table's D call only, with no check against the DNA. TRBV21-1 has pseudogene status. The CDR3 is made up of 13 amino acids. The CDR3 sequence is CASNPSRAETQYF. CDR3 nucleotide sequence: TGTGCCAGCAATCCGTCAAGAGCAGAGACCCAGTACTTC.

This chain uses TRBV6-5 with TRBJ1-2; TRBD1 matches 7 bases. This CDR3 has 14 residues. The germline gives CDR1 MNHEY, CDR2 SVGAGI. V was clipped by 4 bases and J by 4 bases; unmatched bases: 6. The CDR3 region is CASSFAGGGYGYTF. The CDR3 coding sequence is TGTGCCAGCAGTTTCGCAGGGGGAGGCTATGGCTACACCTTC.

V and J are TRBV6-6 and TRBJ2-3; no clear D gene. V dropped 4 bases and J dropped 2 bases, with 10 bases sitting between them. Germline V CDR1 and CDR2: MNHNY, SVGAGI (reference sequence). The CDR3 loop spans 14 amino acids. Written as DNA, the CDR3 is TGTGCCAGCAGTTTGGGCCGTCTCACAGATACGCAGTATTTT. Translating gives CASSLGRLTDTQYF.

The genes are TRBV29-1 and TRBJ1-2; D ambiguous. The germline V gene has CDR1 SQVTM and CDR2 ANQGSEA. Trimming removed 7 bases from V and 6 bases from J, with 30 bases in between. The CDR3 runs 17 residues. CDR3 coding DNA: TGCAGCGGGACTCCGACCTGGGGAGCCCCTTTATATGATGGCTACACCTTC. It translates to CSGTPTWGAPLYDGYTF.

V and J are TRBV30 and TRBJ2-7; 9 bases are shared with TRBD1. CDR1 is GTSNPN and CDR2 is SVGIG in the germline V gene (reference sequence). This CDR3 region has 15 residues. With V trimmed by 8 bases and J by 1 base, 12 bases remained unmatched. The CDR3 protein is CAGRRGQGRSYEQYF. The CDR3 coding sequence is TGTGCCGGGCGGCGGGGACAGGGTAGGTCCTACGAGCAGTACTTC.

The chain couples TRBV6-1 to TRBJ2-7, with D unclear. The V end was cut by 4 bases, the J end by 2 bases, with 6 bases between. This CDR3 is built from 12 residues. Germline lookup yields CDR1 MNHNS and CDR2 SASEGT. The CDR3 sequence: CASSALTYEQYF. CDR3 DNA sequence: TGTGCCAGCAGTGCTTTAACCTACGAGCAGTACTTC.

The V call is TRBV29-1, the J call TRBJ1-1, with 7 bases aligning to TRBD1. The J segment lost 11 bases and the V segment lost 4 bases, leaving 13 bases of the junction unmatched. The V gene's germline CDR1 is SQVTM and CDR2 ANQGSEA. The CDR3 covers 13 residues. The CDR3 spells CSVVPLRQGRAFF. CDR3 nucleotides: TGCAGCGTTGTACCCCTTAGACAGGGTCGGGCTTTCTTT.

V and J are TRBV6-5 and TRBJ2-1; 7 bases line up with TRBD2. CDR1 and CDR2 (germline): MNHEY, SVGAGI. V was clipped by 8 bases and J by 6 bases; unmatched bases: 10. The CDR3 has 14 amino acids. CDR3 amino acids: CASVDASGVNEQFF. In DNA form, the CDR3 reads TGTGCCAGCGTCGACGCTAGCGGCGTCAATGAGCAGTTCTTC.

The chain employs TRBV5-1 and TRBJ2-7, with 7 positions matching TRBD1. Germline CDR1 and CDR2: SGHRS and YFSETQ. The V gene end was trimmed by 4 bases and the J gene end by 2 bases; junction bases not matched to a gene: 6. The CDR3 runs 14 residues. Here the CDR3 DNA reads TGCGCCAGCAGCATCTGGACAGGCGCCTACGAGCAGTACTTC. This codes for CASSIWTGAYEQYF. Drawing the rest from reference TRBV5-1 and TRBJ2-7, the complete variable domain is KAGVTQTPRYLIKTRGQQVTLSCSPISGHRSVSWYQQTPGQGLQFLFEYFSETQRNKGNFPGRFSGRQFSNSRSEMNVSTLELGDSALYLCASSIWTGAYEQYFGPGTRLTVT.

The V and J genes are TRBV27 and TRBJ2-3, with D tentatively TRBD2 (5 bases). This CDR3 spans 16 amino acids. Germline values: CDR1 MNHEY, CDR2 SMNVEV (reference sequence). The germline V and J ends were trimmed by 3 bases and 6 bases, with 19 bases remaining between them. This CDR3 reads CASSFRRWEWPDTQYF. The CDR3 DNA reads TGTGCCAGCAGTTTCCGTCGGTGGGAGTGGCCGGATACGCAGTATTTT.

The chain is built from TRBV11-1 and TRBJ2-7; D possibly corresponds to TRBD2 (6 bases). V was shortened by 4 bases and J by 2 bases, with 12 bases between the two germline ends. There are 14 residues in the CDR3. Germline assignment: CDR1 SGHAT and CDR2 FQDESV (reference sequence). The CDR3 nucleotides read TGTGCCAGCAGCTGGGGCGGGAAGACCTACGAGCAGTACTTC. Residues: CASSWGGKTYEQYF.

This sequence joins TRBV9 and TRBJ1-1; maybe TRBD1 (5 bases). The germline CDR1 and CDR2 sequences are SGDLS and YYNGEE. Between the trimmed V and J ends, which lost 0 bases and 3 bases, there was a span of 21 bases. There are 18 residues in the CDR3. Here the CDR3 DNA reads TGTGCCAGCAGCGTAGAACCCAACCCACCAGGGAGGCACACTGAAGCTTTCTTT. Its protein is CASSVEPNPPGRHTEAFF.

CDR3 bases: TGTGCCAGCAGTCCCGGCGGGAGTTCACACACCGGGGAGCTGTTTTTT. Amino acid sequence: CASSPGGSSHTGELFF. This rearrangement joins TRBV4-2 to TRBJ2-2, with 7 bases identical to TRBD2. The CDR3 totals 16 residues. Per germline, CDR1 LGHNA and CDR2 YNFKEQ. V gave up 6 bases and J gave up 3 bases; unmatched junction bases: 10.

The rearrangement links TRBV6-4 to TRBJ2-1; possible D gene TRBD2, 5 bases. Trimming removed 6 bases from V and 0 bases from J, with 12 bases in between. The germline V gene encodes CDR1 MRHNA and CDR2 SNTAGT. The CDR3 sequence is 15 residues long. DNA for the CDR3: TGTGCCAGCAGCCGGACTGCTGACTCCTACAATGAGCAGTTCTTC. This gives the protein CASSRTADSYNEQFF.

The rearrangement links TRBV5-1 to TRBJ2-5; 7 positions match TRBD1. There are 14 residues in the CDR3. Germline V gene lookup returns CDR1 SGHRS and CDR2 YFSETQ. The J segment lost 4 bases and the V segment lost 4 bases, leaving 7 bases of the junction unmatched. The CDR3 DNA is TGCGCCAGCAGCAGGGGGCAGGGTGGAGAGACCCAGTACTTC. This sequence encodes CASSRGQGGETQYF.

V is TRBV9 and J is TRBJ2-3, with 9 bases that match TRBD1. V shed 4 bases and J 2 bases; nucleotides not matched to a gene: 5. Germline assignment: CDR1 SGDLS and CDR2 YYNGEE. This CDR3 region has 15 residues. CDR3 protein: CASSSRTGATDTQYF. CDR3 DNA: TGTGCCAGCAGCAGCCGGACAGGGGCCACAGATACGCAGTATTTT.